This T cell receptor (beta chain) was recorded in a study of immune cell composition in non-small cell lung cancer (TCRdb year 2017). For context, the study as a whole: To assign histologic subtype, which was mostly lung adenocarcinoma or squamous cell carcinoma, H&E was combined with p63, CK5, Napsin A and TTF-1 immunohistochemistry. Using Adaptive Biotechnologies, the researchers ran TCR-beta sequencing on some 36 paired NSCLC tumour and non-adjacent lung specimens, along with some 25 tumour-only specimens. In supplementary cohort #1, which comprised roughly 11 lung adenocarcinoma cases, paired tumour/lung TCR-beta sequencing was performed and TIL populations were generated so that tumour reactivity could be assessed. A handful of tumour specimens that had TCR-beta data belonged to rare histological subtypes and were left out of the subtype comparisons.

Comments on this clone: The specificity of this receptor is unknown. Per-base qualities were not stored, and no clone one base away is much larger.

Frozen aliquots of unsorted single-cell suspensions were used for genomic DNA extraction with the QIAamp DNA kit. Surgically resected non-small cell lung cancer tissue was used for the tumour samples. Tissues arrived within 2 hours after resection and were immediately processed into single-cell suspensions. Tissue was broken up mechanically, digested enzymatically with DNase I, collagenase I and hyaluronidase for 25 to 35 minutes at 37 degrees C, and then filtered and RBC-lysed. A two-step multiplex PCR was used to amplify TCR-beta CDR3 regions from genomic DNA, and Illumina-compatible adaptors were added in the second step. TCR-beta immunosequencing was carried out on an Illumina platform through the commercial immunoSEQ service. The paper's processing steps were these. Two measures summarised the repertoires: productive clonality, and Top 10 Clones, meaning the percentage of T-cell templates coming from the ten most frequent sequences. Values of productive clonality ranged from 0 to 1, with a monoclonal population indicated by a value of 1. Tumour-associated clones were defined as sequences comprising at least 0.1% of tumour T-cell templates but absent from matched non-adjacent lung, identified via log10 scatter plots. Two-group comparisons used Student's t-tests, stages used ANOVA, and relationships used linear regression, analysed in GraphPad Prism7 and R. TCRdb stores this immuneACCESS table with in-frame sequences only. Part of the clones is absent; in the studies checked, under half of the shortfall reflects unresolved V genes, and no reason is known for the rest. V and J calls and clone size are given by that table; D and trimming were obtained from the DNA. In all, the sample holds 13,000 or so clones, and about 70% of those were seen once. The top ten clonotypes cover roughly an eighth of the sample.

On the study overall, not on this receptor specifically: Tumour-associated clones >0.5% were found in nearly half of NSCLC cases, namely in approximately 30% of adenocarcinomas versus less than 85% of squamous carcinomas. Only roughly 9 cases were included in the reactivity cohort, and sequence sharing between tumour-reactive clones and the dominant in vivo tumour-associated clones was not shown. In nine to ten adenocarcinoma cases, a strong correlation was found between maximal tumour-associated clone frequency and TIL tumour reactivity, whereas no such correlation was found between overall clonality and TIL tumour reactivity. No significant correlation was found between smoking pack-years and tumour TCR-beta clonality. Top 10 clone scores and productive clonality were significantly higher in lung squamous cell carcinoma than in lung adenocarcinoma tumours.

The CDR3 numbers 15 residues from cysteine through phenylalanine. Just CDR3 DNA is preserved here, 45 bases in frame from base 1. Relative to germline, V is missing 1 base and J is missing 5 bases, with 3 bases of the junction outside any gene match. Sequences LGHNA (CDR1) and YNFKEQ (CDR2) are obtained from the germline V gene. This receptor chain uses TRBV4-2 and TRBJ1-5, with 9 central nucleotides matching TRBD1. The sample taken for sequencing was lung tumor tissue. This clonotype originated in a human donor with non-small cell lung cancer. The bases are TGTGCCAGCAGCCAAGGAAGACAGGGGGATCAGCCCCAGCATTTT. This sequence encodes CASSQGRQGDQPQHF.